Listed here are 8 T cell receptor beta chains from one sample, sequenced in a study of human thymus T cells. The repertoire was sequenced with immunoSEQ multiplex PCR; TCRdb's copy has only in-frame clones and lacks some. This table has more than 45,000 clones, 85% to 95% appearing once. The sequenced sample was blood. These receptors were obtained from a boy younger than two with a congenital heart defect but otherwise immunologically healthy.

The CDR3 DNA sequence: TGTGCCAGCAGCCGATGGCAGGGCTACAATGAGCAGTTCTTC. Amino acid sequence: CASSRWQGYNEQFF. The chain carries TRBV11-3 and TRBJ2-1; a weak D match, TRBD1 (5 bases). The CDR3 contains 14 residues. Germline CDR1 and CDR2: SGHNT and YENEEA. V lost 5 bases and J lost 3, with 11 bases in between.

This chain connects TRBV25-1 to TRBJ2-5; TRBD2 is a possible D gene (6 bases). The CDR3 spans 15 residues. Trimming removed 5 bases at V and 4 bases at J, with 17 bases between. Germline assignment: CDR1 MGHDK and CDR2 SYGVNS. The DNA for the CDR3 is TGTGCCAGCAGTCCTACGAGGGACGGGGGAGAGACCCAGTACTTC. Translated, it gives CASSPTRDGGETQYF.

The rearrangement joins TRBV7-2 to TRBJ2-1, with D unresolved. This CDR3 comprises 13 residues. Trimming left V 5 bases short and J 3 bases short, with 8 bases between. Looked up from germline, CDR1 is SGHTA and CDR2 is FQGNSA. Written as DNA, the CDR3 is TGTGCCAGCAGCCCGACCCACTACAATGAGCAGTTCTTC. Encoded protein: CASSPTHYNEQFF.

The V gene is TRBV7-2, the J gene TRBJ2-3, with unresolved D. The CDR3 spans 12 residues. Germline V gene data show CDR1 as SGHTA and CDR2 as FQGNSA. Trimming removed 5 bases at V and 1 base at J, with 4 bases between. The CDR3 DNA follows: TGTGCCAGCAGCCCCCGCACAGATACGCAGTATTTT. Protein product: CASSPRTDTQYF.

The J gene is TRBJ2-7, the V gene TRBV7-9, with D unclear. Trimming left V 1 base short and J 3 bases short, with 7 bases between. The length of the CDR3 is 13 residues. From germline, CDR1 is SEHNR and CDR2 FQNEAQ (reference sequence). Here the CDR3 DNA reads TGTGCCAGCAGCTTAGAAGTCAACTACGAGCAGTACTTC. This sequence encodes CASSLEVNYEQYF.

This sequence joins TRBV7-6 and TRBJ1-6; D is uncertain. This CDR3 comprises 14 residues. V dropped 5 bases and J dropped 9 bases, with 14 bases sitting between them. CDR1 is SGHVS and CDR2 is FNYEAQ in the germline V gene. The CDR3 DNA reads TGTGCCAGCAGCCACCTCTCCACCGTTTCACCCCTCCACTTT. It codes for CASSHLSTVSPLHF. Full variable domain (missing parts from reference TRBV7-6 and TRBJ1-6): GAGVSQSPRYKVTKRGQDVALRCDPISGHVSLYWYRQALGQGPEFLTYFNYEAQQDKSGLPNDRFSAERPEGSISTLTIQRTEQRDSAMYRCASSHLSTVSPLHFGNGTRLTVT.

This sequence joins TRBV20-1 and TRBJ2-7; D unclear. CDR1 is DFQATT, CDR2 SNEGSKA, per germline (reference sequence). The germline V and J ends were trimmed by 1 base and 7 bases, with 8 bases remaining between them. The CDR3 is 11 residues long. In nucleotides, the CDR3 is TGCAGTGCTAGAGCTCTGGGAGAGCAGTACTTC. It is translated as CSARALGEQYF.

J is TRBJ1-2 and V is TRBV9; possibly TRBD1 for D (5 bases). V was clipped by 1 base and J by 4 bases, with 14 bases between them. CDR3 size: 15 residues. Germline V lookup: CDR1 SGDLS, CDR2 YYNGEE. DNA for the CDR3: TGTGCCAGCAGCGTATGGACACAGCCCCTCTATGGCTACACCTTC. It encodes CASSVWTQPLYGYTF.